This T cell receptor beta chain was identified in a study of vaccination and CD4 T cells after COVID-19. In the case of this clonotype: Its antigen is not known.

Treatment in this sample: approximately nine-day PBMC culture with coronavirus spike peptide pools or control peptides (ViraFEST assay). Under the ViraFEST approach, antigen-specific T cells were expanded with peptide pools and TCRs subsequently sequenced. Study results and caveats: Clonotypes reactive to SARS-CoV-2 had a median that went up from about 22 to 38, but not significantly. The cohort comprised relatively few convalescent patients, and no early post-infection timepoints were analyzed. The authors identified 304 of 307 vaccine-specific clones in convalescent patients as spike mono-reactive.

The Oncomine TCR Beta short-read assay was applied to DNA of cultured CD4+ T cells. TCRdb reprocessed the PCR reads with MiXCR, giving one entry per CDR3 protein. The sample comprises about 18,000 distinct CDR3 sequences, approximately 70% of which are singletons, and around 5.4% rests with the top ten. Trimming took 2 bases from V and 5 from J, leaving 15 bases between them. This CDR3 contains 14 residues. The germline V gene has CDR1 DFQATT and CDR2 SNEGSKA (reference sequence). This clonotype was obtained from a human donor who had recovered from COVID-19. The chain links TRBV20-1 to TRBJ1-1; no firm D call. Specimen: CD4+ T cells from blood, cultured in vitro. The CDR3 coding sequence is TGCAGTGCTAGACGGCAGACTCCTTCGACTGAAGCTTTCTTT. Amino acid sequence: CSARRQTPSTEAFF.